This TCR beta chain was profiled in a study of cytomegalovirus exposure and HLA in healthy donors. Study overall: There were around 100 million unique TCR beta sequences, drawn from 150 million to 200 million T cells, in an earlier analysis.

Amplification used 60 Vbeta primers and 13 Jbeta primers. The data were produced by immunoSEQ multiplex PCR, yet TCRdb's version contains in-frame clones alone and is incomplete. The table lists more than 55,000 clones. A word on this clone: The target antigen is unknown.

Germline CDR1 reads DFQATT; CDR2 reads SNEGSKA (reference sequence). This CDR3 has 10 residues. The ends were cut back, 5 bases at V and 11 bases at J, with 12 bases in the middle. Study findings and constraints: The authors considered a cluster of highly shared sequence variants likely to be a sequencing artifact.

Sequencing was carried out using PBMCs. This chain connects TRBV20-1 to TRBJ1-1, with D hard to call. The receptor was derived from a woman between 40 and 50 years old in good health and CMV-seropositive. This CDR3 is CSALPSVAFF. In nucleotides, the CDR3 is TGCAGTGCTCTCCCTTCGGTGGCTTTCTTT.